The clone carrying this TCR beta chain was observed at least ten times. Its antigen is unknown. This record belongs to a study of regulatory T cells in long-lasting Graves disease. Study outcomes and limitations: A limited number of samples was an acknowledged limitation. In persistent patients, shared public clonotypes (more than 2,500) outnumbered those in new patients (about 970).

The CDR3 covers 16 residues. V shed 3 bases and J shed 4 bases, with 15 bases lying between them. From germline, CDR1 is MNHEY and CDR2 SMNVEV (reference sequence). Building the TCR beta libraries relied on iRepertoire HTBI primers, and CDR3 regions underwent Arm-PCR. One entry per CDR3 protein, called by TCRdb with MiXCR from the multiplex PCR reads. The table shows approximately 460,000 distinct CDR3 sequences, with less than 20% occurring only once. Time point defined: newly diagnosed GD, antithyroid drugs for less than 3 months. RNA isolated from PBMCs was used to make the TCR library. The same data also went into a second study, on T cells in Graves' hyperthyroidism and ophthalmopathy.

Sample: peripheral blood mononuclear cells (PBMCs), taken at new diagnosis, from a patient treated with antithyroid drugs. The TCR was taken from a woman in her 30s with Graves disease. The chain carries TRBV27 and TRBJ1-4, with D possibly matching TRBD1 (6 bases). CDR3 DNA sequence: TGTGCCAGCAGTTTCAAGGGCCCAGGGGTTAATGAAAAACTGTTTTTT. Translated, it gives CASSFKGPGVNEKLFF.